This record concerns one T cell receptor (beta chain) sequence. What antigen it recognizes has not been identified. Per-nucleotide qualities are absent, and no much larger clonotype sits a single base away. To prepare the library, PCR was applied. The reads were generated on an Illumina HiSeq 2500. Unique molecular identifiers were incorporated into TCR beta cDNA libraries to reduce PCR and sequencing biases. Roughly 0.5 million cDNA molecules were obtained per 1 to 10 million input T cells, so each molecule approximated one T cell. The patient libraries were prepared and sequenced using the same protocol as the earlier healthy control dataset. Samples belonging to the same batch were prepared together, multiplexed and sequenced on a shared HiSeq lane. On the study's bioinformatics: MIGEC handled the raw barcoded reads, throwing out single-read molecular identifier groups before consensus assembly and CDR3 extraction. VDJtools was used for post-analysis of the clonotype tables, and diversity was normalized by down-sampling every dataset to the size of the smallest sample. To correct batch-related cross-sample contamination, repertoire overlap clustering matched CDR3 amino acid sequences but not nucleotide sequences. TCRdb passed the public sequencing reads through fastp at Q25 and MiXCR, retaining productive beta sequences. Rows with one shared CDR3 protein collapse into an entry with the most common genes and DNA. The V and J calls were determined by TCRdb, not by the authors. The sample has about 430,000 distinct CDR3 sequences on record, 30% to 40% of them singletons. The top ten clones comprise 6.5% to 8% of the sample.

This sample stems from a study of post-analysis software for immune sequencing data (dated by TCRdb to about 2015). In terms of the full investigation: Relapsing-remitting, secondary progressive and progressive-relapsing multiple sclerosis were recorded as disease courses, and subtype annotation was lacking for some patients. A subset of samples was prepared in parallel using single-end sample barcoding, then pooled and co-amplified after Illumina adapter ligation. The patient repertoires were set against 10 to 11 previously published healthy control repertoires from donors whose ages ranged from 6 to 25 years.

Broad study findings and their caveats: About five TRBV segments, including TRBV5-6, TRBV5-1 and TRBV20-1, were significantly more frequent in patients than controls. The control group was slightly older than the multiple sclerosis patient group. Strong co-clustering of samples prepared in the same batch was shown by direct clustering with F measure, prompting a batch-effect correction. Significantly lower normalized Chao1 diversity was found in multiple sclerosis patients than in controls, suggesting substantial peripheral T-cell clonal expansion.

TCR beta repertoires were profiled from peripheral blood of about a dozen young patients with multiple sclerosis to demonstrate the VDJtools post-analysis software. Multiple sclerosis patients were children and adolescents aged about 6 to 15 years. Via the germline V gene, CDR1 is SGDLS and CDR2 YYNGEE. The cysteine opens and the phenylalanine closes a CDR3 of 15 amino acids. The kept DNA is CDR3 alone, 45 bases in frame from the first base. V is clipped by 0 bases and J by 0 bases, and the sequence between their germline boundaries is 10 bases long. The sample was blood. The TCR comes from a girl aged 2 to 9 with multiple sclerosis. The chain links TRBV9 with TRBJ2-7; possibly the D gene is TRBD2, per 6 matching bases. The sequenced DNA: TGTGCCAGCAGCGTAGGGGGGACTTTCTCCTACGAGCAGTACTTC. Its product reads: CASSVGGTFSYEQYF.